The entry that follows covers one TCR beta chain sequence. The entry originates in a study of T cell responses to AZD1222 COVID-19 vaccine. This CDR3 is built from 15 residues. V shed 4 bases, J shed 2 bases, and the junction held 6 bases outside the gene matches. From germline, CDR1 is SGHRS and CDR2 YFSETQ. Using immunoSEQ multiplex PCR, the repertoire was profiled, and TCRdb retains in-frame clones only, with some absent. The table shows around 150,000 clones, with roughly 92% occurring only once. This TCR was sampled from an adult who received the AZD1222 COVID-19 vaccine. J is TRBJ2-1 and V is TRBV5-1, with TRBD2 matching over 7 bases. The sample consisted of peripheral blood, taken 28 days after the second AZD1222 dose. CDR3: CASSPPGTTYNEQFF. The CDR3 region has the DNA TGCGCCAGCAGCCCCCCCGGGACTACCTACAATGAGCAGTTCTTC.